This is a list of T cell receptor beta chains from one sample in a study of cytomegalovirus exposure and HLA in healthy donors. Some clones are missing from TCRdb's copy, which holds only in-frame ones; the method was immunoSEQ multiplex PCR. The sample shows tens of thousands of clones, roughly two thirds of them seen only once. Sequencing input: PBMCs. The receptors shown here come from a man aged 35 to 55 in good health and CMV-seropositive. CDR3s include the opening cysteine and the closing phenylalanine or tryptophan. Each record gives: clone size, CDR3 length, V gene, J gene, D gene, CDR3 protein, CDR3 DNA. A D gene is named only where the DNA matches it firmly. The size of a clone is reported for some rows only, either as once, few or many, or as a class for expanded clones.

>NA|15|TRBV4-1|TRBJ1-6|NA
CASSQDRGLDSPLHF
TGCGCCAGCAGCCAAGACAGGGGCTTGGATTCACCCCTCCACTTT
>NA|15|TRBV7-2|TRBJ2-1|NA
CASSSSQGTYNEQFF
TGTGCCAGCAGCTCTAGTCAGGGAACCTACAATGAGCAGTTCTTC
>few|16|TRBV10-3|TRBJ1-4|NA
CAISEDRITTNEKLFF
TGTGCCATCAGTGAGGACAGGATCACAACTAATGAAAAACTGTTTTTT
>NA|14|TRBV27|TRBJ1-1|NA
CASSLRGTNTEAFF
TGTGCCAGCAGTTTACGGGGGACTAACACTGAAGCTTTCTTT
>once|14|TRBV19|TRBJ1-5|NA
CASSIQHMDQPQHF
TGTGCCAGTAGTATTCAACACATGGATCAGCCCCAGCATTTT
>NA|15|TRBV30|TRBJ2-7|NA
CAWRPQAVSSYEQYF
TGTGCCTGGAGGCCACAGGCTGTCAGCTCCTACGAGCAGTACTTC
>NA|17|TRBV9|TRBJ2-7|TRBD1
CASSPPEGTGRPYEQYF
TGTGCCAGCAGCCCGCCCGAAGGGACAGGGAGGCCCTACGAGCAGTACTTC
>NA|16|TRBV18|TRBJ2-7|NA
CASSLLMGPNSTEQYF
TGTGCCAGCTCGCTCCTCATGGGGCCCAATTCCACCGAGCAGTACTTC
>NA|12|TRBV7-9|TRBJ1-6|NA
CASSPDYSPLHF
TGTGCCAGCAGCCCGGACTATTCACCCCTCCACTTT
>NA|12|TRBV10-3|TRBJ1-1|NA
CAISERQGEAFF
TGTGCCATCAGTGAAAGGCAGGGTGAAGCTTTCTTT
>once|13|TRBV11-1|TRBJ2-2|NA
CASSLVRAGELFF
TGTGCCAGCAGCTTAGTACGAGCCGGGGAGCTGTTTTTT
>few|14|TRBV19|TRBJ1-1|NA
CASSFVEGSTEAFF
TGTGCCAGTAGTTTCGTGGAGGGTAGCACTGAAGCTTTCTTT
>NA|14|TRBV6-4|TRBJ2-1|TRBD2
CASSVSGGGNEQFF
TGTGCCAGCAGTGTTAGCGGGGGAGGTAATGAGCAGTTCTTC
>medium-sized|17|TRBV7-3|TRBJ2-1|TRBD2
CASSLTLLAGGNNEQFF
TGTGCCAGCAGCTTAACATTACTAGCGGGGGGGAACAATGAGCAGTTCTTC
>few|16|TRBV9|TRBJ2-3|TRBD2
CASSLLAGGTPDTQYF
TGTGCCAGCAGCTTACTAGCGGGGGGGACTCCAGATACGCAGTATTTT
>NA|17|TRBV27|TRBJ2-3|TRBD2
CASSLSKVAGARDTQYF
TGTGCCAGCAGTTTATCGAAGGTAGCGGGGGCCCGAGATACGCAGTATTTT
>NA|14|TRBV11-1|TRBJ2-7|TRBD2
CASSERGLKYEQYF
TGTGCCAGCAGTGAGCGGGGCCTAAAATACGAGCAGTACTTC
>NA|15|TRBV7-2|TRBJ2-7|TRBD1
CASSYRTGLALEQYF
TGTGCCAGCAGCTACCGGACAGGGCTTGCCCTCGAGCAGTACTTC
>few|19|TRBV27|TRBJ2-1|TRBD2
CASSLGIAGAINSYNEQFF
TGTGCCAGCAGTTTAGGGATAGCGGGGGCTATAAACTCCTACAATGAGCAGTTCTTC
>NA|14|TRBV5-1|TRBJ2-1|NA
CASSQSLDVRVQFF
TGCGCCAGCAGCCAATCCCTCGATGTTCGCGTGCAGTTCTTC
>NA|15|TRBV15|TRBJ2-7|TRBD2
CATSRLVGGEYEQYF
TGTGCCACCAGCAGACTCGTGGGGGGGGAGTACGAGCAGTACTTC
>NA|18|TRBV28|TRBJ2-2|TRBD2
CASSFLGGGGANTGELFF
TGTGCCAGCAGTTTCCTTGGCGGGGGGGGTGCGAACACCGGGGAGCTGTTTTTT
>few|19|TRBV7-9|TRBJ2-3|TRBD2
CASSLALGTSGGIADTQYF
TGTGCCAGCAGCTTAGCGTTGGGAACTAGCGGGGGGATAGCAGATACGCAGTATTTT
>few|15|TRBV5-1|TRBJ2-2|TRBD1
CASSLVDGTGGELFF
TGCGCCAGCAGCTTGGTCGACGGGACAGGAGGGGAGCTGTTTTTT
>NA|16|TRBV4-2|TRBJ2-2|TRBD2
CASTQGRGGNTGELFF
TGTGCCAGCACCCAGGGGCGGGGGGGCAACACCGGGGAGCTGTTTTTT
>NA|17|TRBV12-5|TRBJ2-2|TRBD2
CASVVPSGGANTGELFF
TGTGCTAGTGTTGTTCCTAGCGGGGGCGCGAACACCGGGGAGCTGTTTTTT
>NA|15|TRBV25-1|TRBJ2-5|NA
CASSEGAKRGETQYF
TGTGCCAGCAGTGAGGGGGCTAAGAGGGGAGAGACCCAGTACTTC
>NA|13|TRBV7-8|TRBJ2-3|NA
CASSLINTDTQYF
TGTGCCAGCAGCTTAATTAACACAGATACGCAGTATTTT
>few|15|TRBV11-2|TRBJ2-4|NA
CASRSLQGLQNIQYF
TGTGCCAGCAGGTCCCTTCAGGGGCTTCAAAACATTCAGTACTTC
>NA|14|TRBV12-5|TRBJ2-3|NA
CASGLTDSTDTQYF
TGTGCTAGTGGTTTGACAGATAGCACAGATACGCAGTATTTT
>NA|15|TRBV28|TRBJ2-5|TRBD2
CASSLGGAGRETQYF
TGTGCCAGCAGTTTAGGGGGAGCGGGGAGAGAGACCCAGTACTTC
>NA|15|TRBV11-1|TRBJ1-5|NA
CASSIGANPSEPQHF
TGTGCCAGCTCGATAGGGGCTAATCCTAGCGAGCCCCAGCATTTT
>NA|13|TRBV15|TRBJ2-7|TRBD1
CATSRDRTGEQYF
TGTGCCACCAGCAGAGACAGGACAGGCGAGCAGTACTTC
>NA|13|TRBV29-1|TRBJ2-2|NA
CSVEGLFTGELFF
TGCAGCGTTGAAGGTCTCTTCACCGGGGAGCTGTTTTTT
>few|14|TRBV13|TRBJ2-3|NA
CASRPDRGGDTQYF
TGTGCCAGCAGGCCGGATCGCGGCGGGGATACGCAGTATTTT
>NA|19|TRBV2|TRBJ2-4|NA
CASSPLWGSRGWGKNIQYF
TGTGCCAGCAGTCCTCTTTGGGGCTCACGAGGATGGGGCAAAAACATTCAGTACTTC
>NA|13|TRBV19|TRBJ2-2|NA
CASSITRTGELFF
TGTGCCAGTAGTATCACTCGCACCGGGGAGCTGTTTTTT
>few|21|TRBV9|TRBJ2-2|TRBD1
CASSVEGVGQDNIRGTGELFF
TGTGCCAGCAGCGTAGAGGGTGTGGGACAGGACAATATACGGGGCACCGGGGAGCTGTTTTTT
>NA|13|TRBV18|TRBJ2-7|NA
CASSPQNSYEQYF
TGTGCCAGCTCACCACAGAACAGCTACGAGCAGTACTTC
>few|13|TRBV5-5|TRBJ1-5|NA
CASSLESGQPQHF
TGTGCCAGCAGCTTGGAGTCCGGTCAGCCCCAGCATTTT